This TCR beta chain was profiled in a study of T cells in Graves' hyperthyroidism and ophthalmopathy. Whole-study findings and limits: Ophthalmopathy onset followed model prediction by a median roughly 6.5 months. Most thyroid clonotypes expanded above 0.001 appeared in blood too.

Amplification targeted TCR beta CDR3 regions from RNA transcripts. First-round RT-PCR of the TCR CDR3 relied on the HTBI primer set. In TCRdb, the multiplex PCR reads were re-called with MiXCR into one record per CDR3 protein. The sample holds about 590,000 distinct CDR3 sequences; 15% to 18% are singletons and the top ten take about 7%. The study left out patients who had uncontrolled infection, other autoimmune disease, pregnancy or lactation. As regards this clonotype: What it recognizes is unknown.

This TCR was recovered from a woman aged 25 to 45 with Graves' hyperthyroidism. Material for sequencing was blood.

The CDR3 spells CASRPPPLAGGPENEQYF. The CDR3 DNA follows: TGTGCCAGCAGACCCCCCCCACTAGCGGGAGGGCCTGAGAACGAGCAGTACTTC. V gene TRBV6-2 or TRBV6-3 combines with J gene TRBJ2-7, with 13 positions matching TRBD2. This CDR3 contains 18 residues. V dropped 6 bases and J dropped 5; count of bases not matched to a gene: 16. Germline values: CDR1 MNHEY, CDR2 SVGEGT.